Listed here are 2 T cell receptor beta chains from one sample, sequenced in a study of shared clonotypes between healthy human individuals (dated by TCRdb to 2018 to 2021). Libraries were made using the immunoSEQ multiplex PCR assay. TCRdb retrieved this table from immuneACCESS and kept in-frame rearrangements only. Not all clones are present; in checked studies, unresolved V genes account for under half, and no reason is known for the remainder. The sample contains some 1.5 million clones, roughly 96% of them found a single time. The top ten clonotypes cover approximately 1.1% of the sample. Sequencing was performed on naive CD4+ T cells sorted from blood. The cell subset or site label, read with the paper, signifies: CD45RA+ positively selected. Receptors originate from a man aged 25 to 45 in good health.

The chain is built from TRBV29-1 and TRBJ2-5, with 9 bases lining up with TRBD2. CDR1 SQVTM and CDR2 ANQGSEA come from the germline V gene. Losses at the gene ends were 5 bases for V and 5 bases for J; bases not matched to a gene: 9. CDR3 length: 14 amino acids. The CDR3 sequence is CSVRGGRAEETQYF. The CDR3 nucleotides are TGCAGCGTTAGGGGCGGGAGGGCCGAGGAGACCCAGTACTTC.

As concerns this clone: The sample carries other DNA sequences with the same CDR3. In DNA form, the CDR3 reads TGTGCCAGTAGTATAGTCACCAATCAGCCCCAGCATTTT. It yields the protein CASSIVTNQPQHF. The chain links TRBV19 to TRBJ1-5; D ambiguous. Germline loops: CDR1 LNHDA, CDR2 SQIVND (reference sequence). CDR3 length equals 13 residues. Between the trimmed V and J ends, which lost 1 base and 3 bases, there was a span of 4 bases.